This TCR beta chain originates from a study of CD8+ T cells in alopecia areata (dated 2018 in TCRdb). Broadly, across the study: The study used high-throughput TCRbeta sequencing to examine T cell clonal expansion in alopecia areata, in both the C3H/HeJ mouse model and human patients. immunoSEQ multiplex PCR using 35 Vbeta forward primers and 13 Jbeta reverse primers was used to amplify TCRbeta CDR3 regions. Scalp clonality was compared across normal scalp (n=4), patchy alopecia areata scalp (n=8), and alopecia totalis/universalis scalp (n=8). The RNA source kit depended on sample type: the PAXgene miRNA kit for fixed scalp, the miRNeasy kit for PBMCs, and the RNeasy kit for mouse skin. Scalp tissue and sorted CD4+ and CD8+ peripheral blood T cells from patchy and totalis/universalis alopecia areata patients and from healthy controls were covered by human TCRbeta sequencing.

The method was the immunoSEQ multiplex PCR assay. RNA was extracted from all samples and reverse transcribed into cDNA, which served as template for TCR sequencing. First-strand cDNA was synthesized with SuperScript III using a 2:1 mix of oligo-dT and random hexamers. Amplification bias was assessed with a synthetic immune receptor repertoire, and residual bias was removed computationally. Regarding the original processing steps: Raw reads were preprocessed for error removal, and CDR3 was defined according to IMGT conventions as running from the conserved cysteine to phenylalanine. Clonality was calculated as 1 minus Shannon entropy normalized by log2 of the number of productive unique TCRs. Scalp TCRbeta sequences were cross-referenced with sorted blood CD4 and CD8 repertoires so that the CD4 or CD8 identity of scalp clones could be inferred. Drawn from immuneACCESS, this table holds only the in-frame rearrangements with V and J called that TCRdb kept. Clones are partly lost; checked studies trace under half to an unresolved V gene and leave the rest unexplained. V and J calls and clone size follow that table, whereas D and trimming were derived from the DNA. The table for this sample lists some 160,000 clones; about three fifths of them were counted only once. The leading ten clones occupy 35% to 40% of the sample.

This clone was counted between two and nine times. What antigen it recognizes has not been identified. Nothing much larger sits one base from this clone, and base qualities are not available. The CDR3 spans 14 residues, from the cysteine through the phenylalanine. Of the read, only the CDR3 DNA is kept; its 42 bases are in frame from base 1. CDR1 and CDR2 were assigned from the germline V gene (reference sequence) as SEHNR and FQNEAQ. Trimming at the junction amounts to 3 bases on V and 7 bases on J, and the germline ends lie 15 bases apart. On the study overall, not on this receptor specifically: Lesional scalp, especially in alopecia totalis/universalis, showed higher clonality and more expanded CD8+ clones than normal scalp, suggesting antigenic drive. Resident alphabeta T cells in normal human skin are also sequenced, complicating scalp TCR repertoire analysis, unlike mouse skin dominated by gammadelta T cells. Shared TCR sequences between patients were less evident than in mice, which may be partly attributable to HLA diversity in the patient population.

After PBMCs were isolated by density centrifugation and stained for CD3, CD4 and CD8, a FACSAria was used to sort CD4+ and CD8+ T cells. Unaffected controls provided scalp biopsies and blood samples. This sequence uses TRBV7-9 and TRBJ1-2; TRBD1 could be the D gene, as 5 bases match. The sequenced material came from CD8+ T cells sorted from blood. The TCR sequence derives from a human donor in good health. The nucleotide sequence is given as TGTGCCAGCAGCTTTGATCGGCAGGGTTTTGGCTACACCTTC. This gives the protein CASSFDRQGFGYTF. The full variable domain, with segments outside the CDR3 supplied by the reference TRBV7-9 and TRBJ1-2 proteins, appears as DTGVSQNPRHKITKRGQNVTFRCDPISEHNRLYWYRQTLGQGPEFLTYFQNEAQLEKSRLLSDRFSAERPKGSFSTLEIQRTEQGDSAMYLCASSFDRQGFGYTFGSGTRLTVV.